This T cell receptor beta chain appears in the sequencing data of a study of T-cell reconstitution after alpha-beta-depleted transplantation in children. Researchers prepared the TCRbeta library using unique molecular identifiers, the study reports. TCRdb independently ran MiXCR on the PCR reads; one entry per CDR3 protein. The sample records 300,000 to 400,000 distinct CDR3 sequences, 15% to 20% being singletons. The CDR3 loop spans 22 amino acids. Trimming cost V 4 bases and J 3 bases, with 36 bases left between them. Germline V gives CDR1 SGHVS, CDR2 FNYEAQ. This sample comprised PBMCs, mostly from graft donor cells, obtained 360 days after TCRalphabeta/CD19-depleted stem cell transplant. The V gene is TRBV7-6, the J gene TRBJ2-5; D may be TRBD1 (6 bases). The sequence was collected from a male patient under 10 years old who had a stem cell transplant for acute lymphoblastic leukemia, so the T cells may come from the graft donor. Here the CDR3 reads CASSSPTLPGQWAQGPKETQYF. In nucleotides, the CDR3 is TGTGCCAGCAGCTCCCCTACCTTGCCAGGGCAGTGGGCCCAGGGGCCCAAAGAGACCCAGTACTTC.